The rows below give T cell receptor beta chains drawn from one sample of a study of PD-1 blockade in classical Hodgkin lymphoma. The repertoire was sequenced with immunoSEQ multiplex PCR; TCRdb's copy has only in-frame clones and lacks some. The sample lists roughly 81,000 clones; around 90% were seen once. The specimen was peripheral blood mononuclear cells (PBMCs), collected before the second cycle of nivolumab. The receptors stem from a human donor with classical Hodgkin lymphoma. The CDR3 runs from the conserved cysteine through the conserved F or W. Each record gives: J gene, V gene, CDR3 protein.

TRBJ1-4 TRBV29-1 CSVGTGATNEKLFF
- TRBV30 CAWSLGRGLYEQYF
TRBJ2-1 TRBV10-2 CASSGIRDREYNEQFF
TRBJ1-4 TRBV2 CASSLQGQPHEKLFF
TRBJ2-1 TRBV27 CASSFFTRNEQFF
TRBJ2-7 TRBV28 CASSPLYEQYF
TRBJ1-2 TRBV5-4 CASSSTGGFYGYTF
TRBJ2-7 TRBV7-6 CASSSQGPGYEQYF
TRBJ2-7 TRBV19 CASKGNNWSYEQYF
TRBJ1-1 TRBV5-4 CASSFSQNTEAFF
TRBJ2-6 TRBV6-1 CASRGDSGANVLTF
TRBJ1-2 TRBV9 CASSVAARTRHYGYTF
TRBJ2-5 TRBV7-9 CASSSRPLTPETQYF
TRBJ1-3 TRBV7-8 CASSYARGSLGNTIYF
TRBJ1-5 TRBV11-2 CASSLAERADQPQHF
TRBJ1-5 TRBV7-9 CASSLLGAGPEDQPQHF
TRBJ2-7 TRBV7-9 CASSRPPRPYEQYF
TRBJ1-2 TRBV28 CASTRGGEGDLYGYTF
TRBJ1-4 TRBV10-3 CAISTGVGEKLFF
TRBJ1-2 TRBV18 CASSPEADLYGYTF
TRBJ2-7 TRBV29-1 CSVLVSGRPYEQYF
TRBJ2-2 TRBV28 CASTGTGELFF
TRBJ1-6 TRBV5-4 CASSVQTSPLHF
TRBJ1-5 TRBV27 CASSSLPNLSTGGLNQPQHF
TRBJ1-3 TRBV5-8 CASRTIYSGNTIYF
TRBJ2-7 TRBV19 CASSVSSSYEQYF
TRBJ2-7 TRBV29-1 CSVVGGEVNYEQYF
TRBJ2-7 TRBV15 CATSRDLSGYEQYF
TRBJ2-3 TRBV5-4 CASSLDPAASTDTQYF
TRBJ1-2 TRBV2 CASSGEGVSYGYTF
TRBJ2-1 TRBV7-2 CASSSQQGWINEQFF
TRBJ1-2 TRBV27 CASSPQRGGNYGYTF
TRBJ2-3 TRBV10-1 CASSQTGDTQYF
TRBJ2-7 TRBV4-1 CASSHKPGLAFPTVQYF
TRBJ2-7 TRBV27 CASSRRFRDNPYEQYF
TRBJ1-2 TRBV7-9 CASSLAGHSNYGYTF
TRBJ2-5 TRBV7-6 CASSLLAGGRETQYF
TRBJ2-5 TRBV14 CASSQEALVWETQYF
TRBJ2-7 TRBV21-1 CASRRLATYEQYF
TRBJ2-7 TRBV28 CASSFPLIGLRDTNEQYF
TRBJ1-5 TRBV7-2 CASTPFVENQPQHF
TRBJ2-1 TRBV6-5 CASSYSSGTGGHEQFF
TRBJ2-7 TRBV19 CASSIEGPSGASNYEQYF
TRBJ2-2 TRBV11-3 CASSLRRVDTGELFF
TRBJ1-1 TRBV6-5 CASSYLQGRGSTEAFF
TRBJ1-1 TRBV28 CATFLTEAFF